Each of the 7 T cell receptor beta chains below was sequenced from the same sample in a study of CD8 T cells in ankylosing spondylitis. TCRdb called the 5' RACE reads again in MiXCR, with one record for every CDR3 protein. The top ten hold 2.6% of the sample, which has fewer than 250,000 distinct CDR3 sequences, under 12% seen once. The material sequenced was blood, either unsorted or a sorted T cell fraction (not recorded which). The source is a male donor with ankylosing spondylitis or in good health (not recorded which).

This clonotype was seen more than once but under ten times. The genes are TRBV4-2 and TRBJ2-7; perhaps TRBD2 as D (7 bases). Per the germline V gene, CDR1 is LGHNA and CDR2 is YNFKEQ. The CDR3 is 16 residues long. The V end lost 5 bases, the J end lost 0 bases, and 17 bases lay between the germline ends. The CDR3, as DNA: TGTGCCAGCAGCTCGCGAAGGGGGGGCCTCTCCTACGAGCAGTACTTC. Protein: CASSSRRGGLSYEQYF.

This clonotype was found a few times. V usage is TRBV27 and J usage is TRBJ2-2, with D perhaps TRBD2 (6 bases). This CDR3 comprises 15 residues. Trimming pared 5 bases from V and 4 bases from J, leaving 14 bases between. The germline V gene has CDR1 MNHEY and CDR2 SMNVEV (reference sequence). The CDR3 is CASSKEGRPTGELFF. In DNA, the CDR3 is TGTGCCAGCAGTAAGGAGGGCAGACCCACCGGGGAGCTGTTTTTT.

This clonotype was picked up a small number of times. The chain links TRBV20-1 to TRBJ1-1; 12 positions match TRBD1. The CDR3 is made up of 17 amino acids. CDR1 and CDR2 (germline): DFQATT, SNEGSKA (reference sequence). V was pared by 3 bases and J by 4 bases, with 12 bases of the junction left unmatched. CDR3 region: CSASDPGTGGSSTEAFF. The CDR3 region has the DNA TGCAGTGCTAGTGATCCGGGGACAGGGGGCTCGAGCACTGAAGCTTTCTTT.

This clonotype is a singleton in its sample. A much larger clone lies a single base off, so this may be a read error. The CDR3 nucleotides are TGTGCCAGCAGTGAAAGTGCAGTTCTGAACAGTGAAGCTTTCTTT. It codes for CASSESAVLNSEAFF. J is TRBJ1-1 and V is TRBV25-1; the D is unclear. Germline CDR1 reads MGHDK; CDR2 reads SYGVNS. This CDR3 is 15 amino acids long.

This clonotype was counted many times. J is TRBJ1-1 and V is TRBV5-1; D remains ambiguous. This CDR3 is built from 14 residues. The V end lost 0 bases, the J end lost 2 bases, and 8 bases lay between the germline ends. The V gene's germline CDR1 is SGHRS and CDR2 YFSETQ. CDR3 DNA: TGCGCCAGCAGCTTGGGCAGACTTAACACTGAAGCTTTCTTT. The encoded protein is CASSLGRLNTEAFF.

Worth noting for this clonotype: Germline is not matched at one junction end, which may reflect a read error. The V gene is TRBV5-1, the J gene TRBJ2-3; TRBD2 aligns across 7 bases. The length of the CDR3 is 16 residues. The germline V gene has CDR1 SGHRS and CDR2 YFSETQ. This chain's CDR3 is CVSSPRASGGTDTQYF. The DNA of the CDR3 is TGCGTCAGCAGCCCGCGGGCTAGCGGAGGAACAGATACGCAGTATTTT.

This clonotype has ten or more counts. The chain combines TRBV14 with TRBJ2-2; 8 bases match TRBD2. Germline V gene lookup returns CDR1 SGHDN and CDR2 FVKESK. V lost 4 bases and J lost 0; bases outside the gene matches: 13. The CDR3 extends over 19 amino acids. In DNA, the CDR3 is TGTGCCAGCAGCCTTAATTCAGCGGGGGACGCAGCGAACACCGGGGAGCTGTTTTTT. Translation gives CASSLNSAGDAANTGELFF.